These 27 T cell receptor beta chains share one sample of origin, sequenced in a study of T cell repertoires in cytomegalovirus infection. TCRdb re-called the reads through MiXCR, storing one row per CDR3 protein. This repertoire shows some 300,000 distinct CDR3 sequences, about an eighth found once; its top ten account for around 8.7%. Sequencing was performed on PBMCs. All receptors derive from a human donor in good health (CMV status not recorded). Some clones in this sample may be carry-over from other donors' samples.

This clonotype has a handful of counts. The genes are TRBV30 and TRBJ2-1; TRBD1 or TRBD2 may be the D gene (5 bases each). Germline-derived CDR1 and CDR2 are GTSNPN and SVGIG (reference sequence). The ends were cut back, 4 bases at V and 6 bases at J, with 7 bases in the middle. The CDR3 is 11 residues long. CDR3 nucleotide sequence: TGTGCCTGGAATGGGGGCAATGAGCAGTTCTTC. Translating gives CAWNGGNEQFF.

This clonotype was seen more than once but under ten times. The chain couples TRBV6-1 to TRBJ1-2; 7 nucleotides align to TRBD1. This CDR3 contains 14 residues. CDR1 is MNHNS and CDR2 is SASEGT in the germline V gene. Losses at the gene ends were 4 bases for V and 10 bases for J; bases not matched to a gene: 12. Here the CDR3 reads CASSGAGQPIPYTF. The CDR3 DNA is TGTGCCAGCAGTGGGGCGGGACAGCCTATACCCTACACCTTC.

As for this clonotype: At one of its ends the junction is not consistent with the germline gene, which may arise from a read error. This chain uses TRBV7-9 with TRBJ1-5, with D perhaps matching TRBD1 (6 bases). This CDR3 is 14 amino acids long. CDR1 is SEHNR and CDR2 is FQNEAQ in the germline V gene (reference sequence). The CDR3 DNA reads TGTGCCAGCAGCGCGCCGGGGGCAAATCAGCACCAGCATTTT. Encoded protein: CASSAPGANQHQHF.

CDR3 DNA: TGTGCCACCTTAGATCGTGAGCAGTTCTTC. This translates into CATLDREQFF. The chain joins TRBV2 to TRBJ2-1; D unresolved. V lost 10 bases to trimming and J lost 9 bases, with 10 bases between them. Looked up from germline, CDR1 is SNHLY and CDR2 is FYNNEI. The CDR3 totals 10 residues.

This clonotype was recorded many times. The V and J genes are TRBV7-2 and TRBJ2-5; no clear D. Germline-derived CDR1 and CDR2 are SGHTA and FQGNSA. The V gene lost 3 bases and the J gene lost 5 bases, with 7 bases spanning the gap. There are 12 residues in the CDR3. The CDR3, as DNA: TGTGCCAGCAGCTTGCAACGGGAGACCCAGTACTTC. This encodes CASSLQRETQYF.

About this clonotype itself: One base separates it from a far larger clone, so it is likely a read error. CDR3: CARSLGVYEQYF. The CDR3, as DNA: TGTGCCCGCAGCTTAGGAGTGTACGAGCAGTACTTC. The genes are TRBV7-8 and TRBJ2-7; D is uncertain. The CDR3 spans 12 residues. The germline gives CDR1 SGHVS, CDR2 FQNEAQ.

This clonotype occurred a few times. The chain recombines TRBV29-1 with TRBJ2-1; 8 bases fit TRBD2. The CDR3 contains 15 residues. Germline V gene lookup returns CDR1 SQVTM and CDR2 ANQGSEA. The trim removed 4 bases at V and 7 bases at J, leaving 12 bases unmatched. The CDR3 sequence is CSVVRSPGRGNEQFF. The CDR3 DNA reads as TGCAGCGTTGTCAGGTCTCCCGGGAGGGGTAATGAGCAGTTCTTC.

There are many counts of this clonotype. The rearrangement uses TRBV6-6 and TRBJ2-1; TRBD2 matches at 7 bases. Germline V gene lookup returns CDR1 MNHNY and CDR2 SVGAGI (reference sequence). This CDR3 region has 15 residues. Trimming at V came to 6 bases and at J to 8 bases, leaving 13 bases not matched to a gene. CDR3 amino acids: CASRGTIVGIDEQFF. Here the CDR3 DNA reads TGTGCCAGCAGAGGGACTATTGTAGGGATCGATGAGCAGTTCTTC.

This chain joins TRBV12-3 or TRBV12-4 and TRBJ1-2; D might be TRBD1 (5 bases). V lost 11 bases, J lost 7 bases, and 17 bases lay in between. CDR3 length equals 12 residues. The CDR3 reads CADSPRGSGYTF. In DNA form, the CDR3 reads TGTGCCGACTCCCCCCGGGGCAGTGGCTACACCTTC.

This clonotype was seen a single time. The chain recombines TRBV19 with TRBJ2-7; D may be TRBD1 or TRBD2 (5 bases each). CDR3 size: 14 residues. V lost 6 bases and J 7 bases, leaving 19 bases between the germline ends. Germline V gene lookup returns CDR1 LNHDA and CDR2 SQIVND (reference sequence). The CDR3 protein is CASSVRAHGAEQYF. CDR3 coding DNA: TGTGCCAGTAGCGTCAGAGCCCACGGGGCAGAGCAGTACTTC.

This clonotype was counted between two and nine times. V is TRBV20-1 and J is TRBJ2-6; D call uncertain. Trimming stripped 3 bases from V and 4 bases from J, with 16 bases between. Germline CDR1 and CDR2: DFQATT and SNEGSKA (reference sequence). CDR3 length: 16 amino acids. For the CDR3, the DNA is TGCAGTGCTAGCCTTACCCCTAGGGCCGGGGCCAACGTCCTGACTTTC. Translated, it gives CSASLTPRAGANVLTF.

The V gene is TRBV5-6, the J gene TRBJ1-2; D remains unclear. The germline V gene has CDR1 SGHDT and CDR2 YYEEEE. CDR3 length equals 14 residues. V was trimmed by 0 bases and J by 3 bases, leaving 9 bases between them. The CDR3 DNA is TGTGCCAGCAGCTTGGCCGGGCGGCACTATGGCTACACCTTC. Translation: CASSLAGRHYGYTF.

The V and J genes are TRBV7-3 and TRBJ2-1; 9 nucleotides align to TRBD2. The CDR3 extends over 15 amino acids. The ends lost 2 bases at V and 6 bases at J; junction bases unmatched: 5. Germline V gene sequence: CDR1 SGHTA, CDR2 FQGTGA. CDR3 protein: CASSLDATSGNEQFF. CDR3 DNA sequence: TGTGCCAGCAGCTTAGATGCGACTAGCGGCAATGAGCAGTTCTTC.

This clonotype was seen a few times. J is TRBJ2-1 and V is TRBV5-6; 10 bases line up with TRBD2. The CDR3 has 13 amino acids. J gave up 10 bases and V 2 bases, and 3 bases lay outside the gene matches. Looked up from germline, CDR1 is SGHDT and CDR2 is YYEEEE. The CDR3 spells CASSLLAGTEQFF. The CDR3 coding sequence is TGTGCCAGCAGCTTACTAGCGGGAACGGAGCAGTTCTTC.

CDR3 region: CASSFVGKLFF. The CDR3 region has the DNA TGTGCCAGCAGCTTCGTGGGGAAACTGTTTTTT. The rearrangement joins TRBV7-9 to TRBJ1-4; D is unresolved. Germline CDR1 reads SEHNR; CDR2 reads FQNEAQ (reference sequence). The V gene lost 3 bases and the J gene lost 11 bases, with 7 bases spanning the gap. This CDR3 is built from 11 residues.

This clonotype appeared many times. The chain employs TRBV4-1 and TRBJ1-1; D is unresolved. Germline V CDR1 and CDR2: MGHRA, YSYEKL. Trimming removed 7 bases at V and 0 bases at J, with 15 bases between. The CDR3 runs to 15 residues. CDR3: CASTDAENLNTEAFF. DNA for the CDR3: TGCGCCAGCACGGACGCAGAAAATCTGAACACTGAAGCTTTCTTT.

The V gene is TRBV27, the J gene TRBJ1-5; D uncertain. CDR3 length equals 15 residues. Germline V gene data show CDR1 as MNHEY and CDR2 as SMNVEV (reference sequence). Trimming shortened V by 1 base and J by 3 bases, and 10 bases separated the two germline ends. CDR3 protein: CASSLLAGPNQPQHF. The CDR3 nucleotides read TGTGCCAGCAGTTTATTGGCAGGACCCAATCAGCCCCAGCATTTT.

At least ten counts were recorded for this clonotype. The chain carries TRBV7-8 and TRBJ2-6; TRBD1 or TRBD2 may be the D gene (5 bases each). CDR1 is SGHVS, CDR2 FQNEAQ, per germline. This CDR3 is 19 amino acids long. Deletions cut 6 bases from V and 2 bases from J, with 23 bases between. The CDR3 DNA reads TGTGCCAGCAGTCCTTACCGGTTCAGGGACCCTACTGGGGCCAACGTCCTGACTTTC. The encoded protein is CASSPYRFRDPTGANVLTF.

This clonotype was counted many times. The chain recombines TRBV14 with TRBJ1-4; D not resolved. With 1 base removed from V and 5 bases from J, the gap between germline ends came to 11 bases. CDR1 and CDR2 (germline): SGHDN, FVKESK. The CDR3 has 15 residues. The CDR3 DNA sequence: TGTGCCAGCAGCCAAGGCAGGACGGAGAATGAAAAACTGTTTTTT. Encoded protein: CASSQGRTENEKLFF.

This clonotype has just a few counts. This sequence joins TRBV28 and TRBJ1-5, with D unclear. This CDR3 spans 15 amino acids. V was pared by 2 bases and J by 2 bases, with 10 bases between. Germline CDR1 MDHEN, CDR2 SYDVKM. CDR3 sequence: CASSLRGFGNQPQHF. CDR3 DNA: TGTGCCAGCAGTTTAAGAGGGTTTGGCAATCAGCCCCAGCATTTT.

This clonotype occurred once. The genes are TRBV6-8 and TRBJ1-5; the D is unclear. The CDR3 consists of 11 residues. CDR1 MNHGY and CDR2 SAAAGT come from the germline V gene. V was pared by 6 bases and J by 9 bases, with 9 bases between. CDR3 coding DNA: TGTGCCAGCAGGGGCGCGGCGCCCCAGCATTTT. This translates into CASRGAAPQHF.

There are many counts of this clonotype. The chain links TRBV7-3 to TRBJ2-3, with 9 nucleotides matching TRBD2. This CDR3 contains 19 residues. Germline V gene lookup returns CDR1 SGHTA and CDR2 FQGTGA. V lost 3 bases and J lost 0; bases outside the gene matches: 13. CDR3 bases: TGTGCCAGCAGCTTGGATAGCGGGAGTGGAGTTTCTAGCACAGATACGCAGTATTTT. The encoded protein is CASSLDSGSGVSSTDTQYF.

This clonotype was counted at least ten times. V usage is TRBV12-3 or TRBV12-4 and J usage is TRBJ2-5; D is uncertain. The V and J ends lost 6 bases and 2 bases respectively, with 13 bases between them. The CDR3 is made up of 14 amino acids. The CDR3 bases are TGTGCCAGCAGCCGACTTGGAGTTCAAGAGACCCAGTACTTC. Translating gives CASSRLGVQETQYF.

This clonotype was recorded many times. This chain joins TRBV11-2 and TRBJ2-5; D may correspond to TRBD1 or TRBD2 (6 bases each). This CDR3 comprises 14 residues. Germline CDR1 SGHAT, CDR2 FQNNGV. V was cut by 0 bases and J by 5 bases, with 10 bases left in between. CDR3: CASSLERGRETQYF. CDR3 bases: TGTGCCAGCAGCTTAGAACGGGGGCGGGAGACCCAGTACTTC. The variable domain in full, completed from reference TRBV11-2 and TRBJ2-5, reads EAGVAQSPRYKIIEKRQSVAFWCNPISGHATLYWYQQILGQGPKLLIQFQNNGVVDDSQLPKDRFSAERLKGVDSTLKIQPAKLEDSAVYLCASSLERGRETQYFGPGTRLLVL.

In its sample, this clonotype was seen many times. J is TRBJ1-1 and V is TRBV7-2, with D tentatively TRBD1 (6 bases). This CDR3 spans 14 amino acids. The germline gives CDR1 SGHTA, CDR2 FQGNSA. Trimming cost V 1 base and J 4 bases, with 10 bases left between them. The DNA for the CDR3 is TGTGCCAGCAGCTTAGAGGGGGGGATCACTGAAGCTTTCTTT. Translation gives CASSLEGGITEAFF.

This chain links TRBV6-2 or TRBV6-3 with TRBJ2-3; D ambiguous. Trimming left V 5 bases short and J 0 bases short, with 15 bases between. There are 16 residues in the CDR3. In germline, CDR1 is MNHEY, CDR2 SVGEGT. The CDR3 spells CASSTPWRRSTDTQYF. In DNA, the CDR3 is TGTGCCAGCAGTACCCCTTGGCGGCGGAGCACAGATACGCAGTATTTT.

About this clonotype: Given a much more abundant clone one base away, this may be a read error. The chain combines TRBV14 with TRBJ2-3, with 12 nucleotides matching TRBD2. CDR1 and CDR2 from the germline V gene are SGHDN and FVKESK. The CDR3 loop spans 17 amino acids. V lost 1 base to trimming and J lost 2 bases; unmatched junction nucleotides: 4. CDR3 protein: CASSQALAGGHTDTQYF. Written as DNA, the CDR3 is TGTGCCAGCAGCCAAGCCCTAGCGGGGGGGCACACAGATACGCAGTATTTT.